The 6 T cell receptor beta chains below were found in one sample sequenced in a study of early T cells in non-severe SARS-CoV-2 infection. Using its own MiXCR run on the 5' RACE reads, TCRdb lists one record per CDR3 protein. This table holds 70,000 to 85,000 distinct CDR3 sequences, about 12% found once. The sequencing input was whole blood. Source of these receptors: an adult who was a healthcare worker with PCR-confirmed SARS-CoV-2 infection or an uninfected control (not recorded which).

The chain carries TRBV28 and TRBJ1-2; the D gene is possibly TRBD1 (5 bases). This CDR3 contains 16 residues. V dropped 5 bases and J dropped 2 bases, with 18 bases sitting between them. Germline assignment: CDR1 MDHEN and CDR2 SYDVKM. The CDR3 region has the DNA TGTGCCAGCAGTCGGGACGTCCTTGCCTCAAACTATGGCTACACCTTC. Amino acid sequence: CASSRDVLASNYGYTF.

This clonotype was observed a handful of times. CDR3 protein: CASSRGPTSYEQYF. CDR3 nucleotides: TGTGCCAGCAGCAGGGGACCTACTAGCTACGAGCAGTACTTC. The rearrangement links TRBV11-1 to TRBJ2-7; D could derive from TRBD1 or TRBD2 (5 bases each). CDR1 is SGHAT and CDR2 is FQDESV in the germline V gene (reference sequence). The V end lost 5 bases, the J end lost 3 bases, and 14 bases lay between the germline ends. This CDR3 spans 14 amino acids.

The CDR3 DNA follows: TGCGCCAGCAGCCCCACACAGCGGGAGGTTGAGCAGTTCTTC. Its protein product is CASSPTQREVEQFF. The chain joins TRBV5-1 to TRBJ2-1, with TRBD2 identical over 9 bases. Looked up from germline, CDR1 is SGHRS and CDR2 is YFSETQ. The trim removed 4 bases at V and 9 bases at J, leaving 8 bases unmatched. This CDR3 has 14 amino acids.

This clonotype was recorded a few times. The genes are TRBV9 and TRBJ1-4, with unresolved D. Germline V CDR1 and CDR2: SGDLS, YYNGEE. The CDR3 extends over 10 amino acids. V lost 7 bases and J 7 bases, leaving 5 bases between the germline ends. CDR3 nucleotides: TGTGCCAGCCGAATTGAAAAACTGTTTTTT. Encoded protein: CASRIEKLFF. Full variable domain (outside the CDR3, taken from reference TRBV9 and TRBJ1-4): DSGVTQTPKHLITATGQRVTLRCSPRSGDLSVYWYQQSLDQGLQFLIQYYNGEERAKGNILERFSAQQFPDLHSELNLSSLELGDSALYFCASRIEKLFFGSGTQLSVL.

This clonotype occurred a few times. The CDR3 sequence is CASSQSQYGYTF. In DNA form, the CDR3 reads TGTGCCAGCAGCCAGTCGCAATATGGCTACACCTTC. The V and J genes are TRBV11-2 and TRBJ1-2, with unresolved D. Germline values: CDR1 SGHAT, CDR2 FQNNGV. Trimming stripped 5 bases from V and 5 bases from J, with 9 bases between. The CDR3 runs to 12 residues.

This clonotype was counted between two and nine times. This rearrangement joins TRBV6-5 to TRBJ1-3, with D uncertain. The CDR3 has 11 amino acids. The V end was cut by 6 bases, the J end by 2 bases, with 2 bases between. The germline V gene encodes CDR1 MNHEY and CDR2 SVGAGI. Here the CDR3 DNA reads TGTGCCAGCAGGCCTGGAAACACCATATATTTT. Amino acids: CASRPGNTIYF.